The clone carrying this TCR beta chain was detected only once. Its specificity is unknown. The donor cohort consisted entirely of Caucasian adults residing in Nashville, Tennessee. The authors divided CD4+ cells into CD45RA+ naive and CD45RA-negative memory subsets. The data were taken from a study of shared clonotypes between healthy human individuals. Study-wide points: Naive CD4 clonotypes were shared across a handful of donors at approximately 5.3%.

Deep-level assay runs were performed. Data came from immunoSEQ multiplex PCR; TCRdb stores just in-frame clones and leaves some out. The table has hundreds of thousands of clones, almost 97% seen once. Sequences were obtained from naive CD4+ T cells sorted from blood. Indicated subset: CD45RA+ positively selected. The TCR sequence derives from a woman younger than 45 in good health.

CDR3 in DNA: TGCGCCAGCAGCCGCACCAAGGGCAATCAGCCCCAGCATTTT. This encodes CASSRTKGNQPQHF. The chain recombines TRBV4-1 with TRBJ1-5; D call uncertain. V was shortened by 4 bases and J by 2 bases, with 9 bases between the two germline ends. The CDR3 loop spans 14 amino acids. From germline, CDR1 is MGHRA and CDR2 YSYEKL.